The present T cell receptor beta chain was sequenced within a study of T cell responses to AZD1222 COVID-19 vaccine. Trimming stripped 7 bases from V and 3 bases from J, with 15 bases between. The CDR3 extends over 14 amino acids. Germline V CDR1 and CDR2: MNHEY, SVGAGI. TCRdb keeps only in-frame clones here, not all; method: immunoSEQ multiplex PCR. The table lists about 110,000 clones, 94% of them singletons. The chain links TRBV6-5 to TRBJ2-5, with D possibly called TRBD1 or TRBD2 (5 bases each). Sequencing was performed on peripheral blood, taken 28 days after the second AZD1222 dose. This sequence originates from an adult who received the AZD1222 COVID-19 vaccine. Written as DNA, the CDR3 is TGTGCCAGCAATCGGGGCAATGGAGAAGAGACCCAGTACTTC. It is translated as CASNRGNGEETQYF.